Presented here are 7 T cell receptor beta chains from one specimen sequenced in a study of T cells in Graves' hyperthyroidism and ophthalmopathy. Amplified regions were TCR beta CDR3 sequences from RNA transcripts. Primed by the HTBI set, a first-round RT-PCR was run on the TCR CDR3. TCRdb independently ran MiXCR on the multiplex PCR reads; one entry per CDR3 protein. In the table there are roughly 570,000 distinct CDR3 sequences, about 45% of which are singletons. Sequencing used peripheral blood or thyroid tissue (not recorded which). All receptors come from a woman younger than 35 with Graves' hyperthyroidism.

The V call is TRBV10-2, the J call TRBJ1-2, with 9 positions matching TRBD1. V lost 6 bases, J lost 6 bases, and 5 bases stayed unmatched. The CDR3 runs to 13 residues. Germline assignment: CDR1 WSHSY and CDR2 SAAADI. The DNA for the CDR3 is TGCGCCAGCAGGGTGGGACAGGGTGATGGCTACACCTTC. Its protein is CASRVGQGDGYTF.

This clonotype has at least ten counts. This rearrangement joins TRBV7-9 to TRBJ2-7; tentative D call: TRBD1 (6 bases). Germline V gene lookup returns CDR1 SEHNR and CDR2 FQNEAQ (reference sequence). The V gene lost 0 bases and the J gene lost 2 bases, with 17 bases spanning the gap. The CDR3 extends over 17 amino acids. Here the CDR3 DNA reads TGTGCCAGCAGCTTAGCGGACAGAAGGAAGGGAACCTACGAGCAGTACTTC. Protein product: CASSLADRRKGTYEQYF. The full variable domain, completed using reference TRBV7-9 and TRBJ2-7, is DTGVSQNPRHKITKRGQNVTFRCDPISEHNRLYWYRQTLGQGPEFLTYFQNEAQLEKSRLLSDRFSAERPKGSFSTLEIQRTEQGDSAMYLCASSLADRRKGTYEQYFGPGTRLTVT.

The V and J genes are TRBV4-3 and TRBJ1-2, with D unresolved. CDR1 is LGHNA and CDR2 is YSLEER in the germline V gene. CDR3 length: 15 residues. V was clipped by 0 bases and J by 1 base, with 9 bases between them. This chain's CDR3 is CASSQDPDRNYGYTF. The CDR3 DNA follows: TGCGCCAGCAGCCAAGATCCGGATCGTAACTATGGCTACACCTTC.

This clonotype was found a few times. V is TRBV5-1 and J is TRBJ2-3, with D possibly matching TRBD1 (5 bases). In germline, CDR1 is SGHRS, CDR2 YFSETQ. CDR3 length: 14 amino acids. V shed 0 bases and J shed 1 base, with 6 bases lying between them. CDR3: CASSLGQRTDTQYF. Here the CDR3 DNA reads TGCGCCAGCAGCTTGGGACAGCGCACAGATACGCAGTATTTT. Full variable domain (missing parts from reference TRBV5-1 and TRBJ2-3): KAGVTQTPRYLIKTRGQQVTLSCSPISGHRSVSWYQQTPGQGLQFLFEYFSETQRNKGNFPGRFSGRQFSNSRSEMNVSTLELGDSALYLCASSLGQRTDTQYFGPGTRLTVL.

Many counts were recorded for this clonotype. The V call is TRBV19, the J call TRBJ1-5; 7 bases are a match to TRBD1. The CDR3 is made up of 15 amino acids. CDR1 and CDR2 from the germline V gene are LNHDA and SQIVND (reference sequence). The V gene end was trimmed by 7 bases and the J gene end by 0 bases; junction bases not matched to a gene: 6. This CDR3 reads CASTPTGYSNQPQHF. CDR3 DNA: TGTGCCAGTACCCCGACAGGGTATAGCAATCAGCCCCAGCATTTT.

With regard to this clonotype: The final CDR3 position lacks the conserved phenylalanine or tryptophan, pointing to a likely read error. This chain uses TRBV5-1 with TRBJ2-7; D ambiguous. Gene TRBJ2-1 matches the end of the DNA better, so the J call may be wrong. CDR1 and CDR2 from the germline V gene are SGHRS and YFSETQ. CDR3 length: 13 residues. CDR3 DNA sequence: TGCGCCAGCAGCTTGGGAAGATCCAATGAGCAGTTCCTC. Amino acids: CASSLGRSNEQFL.

The V and J genes are TRBV7-3 and TRBJ2-6; D uncertain. In germline, CDR1 is SGHTA, CDR2 FQGTGA. This CDR3 spans 15 amino acids. The ends were cut back, 2 bases at V and 4 bases at J, with 9 bases in the middle. The CDR3 DNA reads TGTGCCAGCAGCTTATCGCGGTCAGGGGCCAACGTCCTGACTTTC. Protein sequence: CASSLSRSGANVLTF.